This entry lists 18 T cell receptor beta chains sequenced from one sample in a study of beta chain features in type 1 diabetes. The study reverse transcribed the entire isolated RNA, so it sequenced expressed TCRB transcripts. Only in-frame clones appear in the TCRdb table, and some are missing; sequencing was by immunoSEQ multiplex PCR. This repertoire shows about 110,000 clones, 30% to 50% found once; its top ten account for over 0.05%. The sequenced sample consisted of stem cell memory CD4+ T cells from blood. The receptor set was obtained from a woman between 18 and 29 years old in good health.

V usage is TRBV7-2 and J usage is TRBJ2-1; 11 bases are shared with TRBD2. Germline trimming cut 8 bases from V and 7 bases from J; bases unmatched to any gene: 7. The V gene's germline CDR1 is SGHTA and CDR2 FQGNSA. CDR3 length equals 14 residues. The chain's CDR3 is CASLLAGGYNEQFF. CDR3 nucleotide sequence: TGTGCCAGCCTCTTAGCGGGAGGGTATAATGAGCAGTTCTTC.

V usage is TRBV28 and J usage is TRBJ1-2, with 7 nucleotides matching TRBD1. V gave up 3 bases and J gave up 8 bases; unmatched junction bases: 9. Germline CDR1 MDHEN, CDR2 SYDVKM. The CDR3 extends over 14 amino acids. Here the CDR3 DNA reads TGTGCCAGCAGTTTGCAGGGGGGAGTACAGGGCTACACCTTC. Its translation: CASSLQGGVQGYTF.

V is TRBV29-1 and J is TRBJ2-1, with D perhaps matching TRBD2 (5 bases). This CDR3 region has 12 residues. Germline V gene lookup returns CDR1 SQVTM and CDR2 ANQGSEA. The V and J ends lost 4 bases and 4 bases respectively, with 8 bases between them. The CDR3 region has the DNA TGCAGCGTTGTCGGGAATTACAATGAGCAGTTCTTC. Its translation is CSVVGNYNEQFF.

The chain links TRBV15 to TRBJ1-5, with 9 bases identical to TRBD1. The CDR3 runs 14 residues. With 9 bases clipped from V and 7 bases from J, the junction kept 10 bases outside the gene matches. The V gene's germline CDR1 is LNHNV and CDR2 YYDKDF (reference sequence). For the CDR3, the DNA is TGTGCCACAACGGACAGGGGCGGTTTGCAGCCCCAGCATTTT. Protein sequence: CATTDRGGLQPQHF.

This CDR3 reads CSVFVLGLAGTSGYEQYF. The DNA of the CDR3 is TGCAGCGTTTTTGTTTTGGGGCTTGCAGGGACTAGCGGGTACGAGCAGTACTTC. V is TRBV29-1 and J is TRBJ2-7; 12 bases fit TRBD2. Germline CDR1 reads SQVTM; CDR2 reads ANQGSEA. The junction had 18 bases not matched to a gene; V was cut back by 5 bases and J by 4 bases. CDR3 length: 18 residues.

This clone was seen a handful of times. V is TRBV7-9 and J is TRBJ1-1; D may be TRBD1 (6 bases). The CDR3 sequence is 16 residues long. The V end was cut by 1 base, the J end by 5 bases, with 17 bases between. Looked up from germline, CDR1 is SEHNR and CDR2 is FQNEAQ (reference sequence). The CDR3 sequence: CASSLGGLYRETEAFF. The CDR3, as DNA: TGTGCCAGCAGCTTAGGGGGGCTCTACAGGGAGACTGAAGCTTTCTTT.

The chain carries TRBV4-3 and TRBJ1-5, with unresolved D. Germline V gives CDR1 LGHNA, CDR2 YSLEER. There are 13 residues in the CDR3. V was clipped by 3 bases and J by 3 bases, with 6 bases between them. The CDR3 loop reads CASSHNINQPQHF. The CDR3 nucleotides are TGCGCCAGCAGCCATAATATCAATCAGCCCCAGCATTTT.

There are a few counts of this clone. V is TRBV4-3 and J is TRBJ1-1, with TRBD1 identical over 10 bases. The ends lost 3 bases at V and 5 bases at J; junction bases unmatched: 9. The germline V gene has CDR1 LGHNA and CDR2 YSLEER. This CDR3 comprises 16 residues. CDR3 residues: CASSHLRGQGPTEAFF. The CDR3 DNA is TGCGCCAGCAGCCACCTTAGGGGACAGGGGCCGACTGAAGCTTTCTTT.

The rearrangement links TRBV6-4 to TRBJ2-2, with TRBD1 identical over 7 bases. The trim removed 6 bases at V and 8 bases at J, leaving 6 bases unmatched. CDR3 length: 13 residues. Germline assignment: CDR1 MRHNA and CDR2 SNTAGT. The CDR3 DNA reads TGTGCCAGCAGCAACGACAGGGTTGGGGAGCTGTTTTTT. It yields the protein CASSNDRVGELFF.

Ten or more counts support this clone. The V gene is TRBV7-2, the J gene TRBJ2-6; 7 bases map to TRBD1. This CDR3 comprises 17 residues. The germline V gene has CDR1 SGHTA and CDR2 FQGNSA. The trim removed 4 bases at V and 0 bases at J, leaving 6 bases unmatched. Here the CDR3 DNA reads TGTGCCAGCAGCTCGGGACAGCCGAGCTCTGGGGCCAACGTCCTGACTTTC. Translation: CASSSGQPSSGANVLTF.

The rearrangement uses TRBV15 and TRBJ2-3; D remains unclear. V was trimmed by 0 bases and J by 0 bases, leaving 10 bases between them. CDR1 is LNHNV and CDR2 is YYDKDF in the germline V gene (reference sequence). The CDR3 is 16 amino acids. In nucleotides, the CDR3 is TGTGCCACCAGCAGAGATTATGGCGGTAGCACAGATACGCAGTATTTT. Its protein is CATSRDYGGSTDTQYF.

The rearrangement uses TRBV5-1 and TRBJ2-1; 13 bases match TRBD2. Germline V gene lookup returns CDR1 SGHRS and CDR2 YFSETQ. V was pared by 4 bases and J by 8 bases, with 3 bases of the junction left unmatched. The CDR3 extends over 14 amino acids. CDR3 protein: CASSRTSGSDEQFF. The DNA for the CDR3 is TGCGCCAGCAGCCGGACTAGCGGGAGCGATGAGCAGTTCTTC.

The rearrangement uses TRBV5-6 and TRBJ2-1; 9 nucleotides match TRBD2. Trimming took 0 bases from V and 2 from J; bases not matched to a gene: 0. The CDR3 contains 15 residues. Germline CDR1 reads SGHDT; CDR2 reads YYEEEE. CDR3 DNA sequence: TGTGCCAGCAGCTTGGGACTAGCGGCCTACAATGAGCAGTTCTTC. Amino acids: CASSLGLAAYNEQFF.

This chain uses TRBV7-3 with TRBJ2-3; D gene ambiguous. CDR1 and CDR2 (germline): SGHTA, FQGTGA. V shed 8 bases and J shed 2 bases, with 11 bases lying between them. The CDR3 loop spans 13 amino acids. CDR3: CASRQSNTDTQYF. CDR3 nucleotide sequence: TGTGCCAGCCGCCAGTCCAACACAGATACGCAGTATTTT.

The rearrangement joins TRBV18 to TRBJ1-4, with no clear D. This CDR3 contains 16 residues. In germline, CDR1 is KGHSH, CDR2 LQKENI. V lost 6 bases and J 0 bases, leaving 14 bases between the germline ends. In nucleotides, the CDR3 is TGTGCCAGCTCGCCCCGGGAGCACACAACTAATGAAAAACTGTTTTTT. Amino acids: CASSPREHTTNEKLFF.

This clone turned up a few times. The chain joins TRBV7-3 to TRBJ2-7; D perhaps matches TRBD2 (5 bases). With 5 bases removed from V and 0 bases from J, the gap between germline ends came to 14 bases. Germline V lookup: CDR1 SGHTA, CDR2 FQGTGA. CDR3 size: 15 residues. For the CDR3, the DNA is TGTGCCAGCAGCCCCGGCCGGGGTGACTCCTACGAGCAGTACTTC. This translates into CASSPGRGDSYEQYF.

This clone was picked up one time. The CDR3 sequence: CASSFALLTEAFF. CDR3 nucleotides: TGCGCCAGCAGCTTCGCATTACTCACTGAAGCTTTCTTT. The V gene is TRBV5-1, the J gene TRBJ1-1; D is uncertain. In germline, CDR1 is SGHRS, CDR2 YFSETQ. V dropped 2 bases and J dropped 4 bases, with 9 bases sitting between them. This CDR3 spans 13 amino acids.

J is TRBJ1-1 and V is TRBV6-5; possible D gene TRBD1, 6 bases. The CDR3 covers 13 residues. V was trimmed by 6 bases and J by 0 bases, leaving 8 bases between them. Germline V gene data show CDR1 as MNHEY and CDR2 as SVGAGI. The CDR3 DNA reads TGTGCCAGCAGCCGGACAGTGAACACTGAAGCTTTCTTT. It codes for CASSRTVNTEAFF.